The entry below describes one TCR beta chain. No antigen is known for it. These data are taken from a study of shared clonotypes between healthy human individuals. Whole-study results and caveats: Generally, estimated richness proved larger in naive subsets than it did in memory subsets.

TCRdb keeps only in-frame clones here, not all; method: immunoSEQ multiplex PCR. There are approximately 1,500,000 clones in the sample; roughly 96% occur only once, and over 1% lies in the top ten. The clonotype originates from a man aged 30 to 45 in good health. Sequencing input: naive CD4+ T cells sorted from blood. The subset is: CD45RA+ positively selected.

For the CDR3, the DNA is TGTGCCAGCAGTCGGACTAGCGGGAGAACGCTGGGTACAGATACGCAGTATTTT. Encoded protein: CASSRTSGRTLGTDTQYF. The gene calls are TRBV28 and TRBJ2-3; TRBD2 aligns across 13 bases. Trimming cost V 5 bases and J 3 bases; bases outside gene matches: 11. CDR1 is MDHEN and CDR2 is SYDVKM in the germline V gene. This CDR3 has 18 amino acids.